These 8 T cell receptor beta chains came from one sample sequenced in a study of T-cell memory formation after mild COVID-19. Each CDR3 protein gets one entry after TCRdb re-called the 5' RACE reads with MiXCR. The data show 400,000 to 500,000 distinct CDR3 sequences, roughly 20% seen once. Sequencing was done on a sample of PBMCs or a T cell subset sorted from them (not recorded which). The receptors here all came from an adult woman who had mild COVID-19 (a few samples of this study predate the infection). Cell type and time point are not known.

The chain links TRBV27 to TRBJ2-7; D possibly corresponds to TRBD1 (6 bases). The germline V and J ends were trimmed by 7 bases and 3 bases, with 22 bases remaining between them. CDR1 MNHEY and CDR2 SMNVEV come from the germline V gene (reference sequence). The CDR3 loop spans 16 amino acids. This chain's CDR3 is CASTKLPGTTGYEQYF. For the CDR3, the DNA is TGTGCCAGCACAAAATTACCCGGGACAACCGGCTACGAGCAGTACTTC.

This clonotype was seen a handful of times. The chain employs TRBV28 and TRBJ2-6, with D uncertain. V lost 7 bases and J 3 bases, leaving 19 bases between the germline ends. In germline, CDR1 is MDHEN, CDR2 SYDVKM. The CDR3 has 17 residues. CDR3 DNA: TGTGCCAGCACCGGGTTTTTGTGGATGAGTGGGGCCAACGTCCTGACTTTC. Translation gives CASTGFLWMSGANVLTF.

The V and J genes are TRBV25-1 and TRBJ1-4, with 7 bases identical to TRBD1. The CDR3 runs to 12 residues. Per the germline V gene, CDR1 is MGHDK and CDR2 is SYGVNS. Trimming removed 5 bases from V and 7 bases from J; junction bases left unmatched: 1. The CDR3, as DNA: TGTGCCAGCAGTCCAGGGGGTGAAAAACTGTTTTTT. This codes for CASSPGGEKLFF.

This clonotype was detected a few times. V and J are TRBV4-1 and TRBJ2-3, with TRBD2 matching over 10 bases. CDR1 and CDR2 from the germline V gene are MGHRA and YSYEKL. Trimming at V came to 4 bases and at J to 0 bases, leaving 16 bases not matched to a gene. The CDR3 loop spans 20 amino acids. This CDR3 is CASSPAVPSSGGGSTDTQYF. CDR3 coding DNA: TGCGCCAGCAGCCCTGCGGTCCCCTCTAGCGGGGGAGGTAGCACAGATACGCAGTATTTT.

The chain combines TRBV5-4 with TRBJ1-2; 9 bases are a match to TRBD1. CDR3 size: 14 residues. The trim removed 4 bases at V and 9 bases at J, leaving 10 bases unmatched. In germline, CDR1 is SGHNT, CDR2 YYREEE (reference sequence). Written as DNA, the CDR3 is TGTGCCAGCAGCCTGATGGGACAGGGAGGTCGCTACACCTTC. Translated, it gives CASSLMGQGGRYTF. The full variable domain, with the rest looked up from reference TRBV5-4 and TRBJ1-2, is ETGVTQSPTHLIKTRGQQVTLRCSSQSGHNTVSWYQQALGQGPQFIFQYYREEENGRGNFPPRFSGLQFPNYSSELNVNALELDDSALYLCASSLMGQGGRYTFGSGTRLTVV.

In DNA form, the CDR3 reads TGTGCCAGCAGCTGGTCTAGCGGGAAGGGAGAGCAGTACTTC. Translated: CASSWSSGKGEQYF. The chain combines TRBV7-8 with TRBJ2-7; TRBD2 matches at 9 bases. The CDR3 is 14 amino acids. Germline lookup yields CDR1 SGHVS and CDR2 FQNEAQ. J gave up 7 bases and V 4 bases, and 8 bases lay outside the gene matches.

This clonotype came up a few times. The V gene is TRBV7-6, the J gene TRBJ2-7, with TRBD2 identical over 7 bases. The CDR3 is 13 amino acids. V shed 6 bases and J 6 bases; nucleotides not matched to a gene: 8. The germline gives CDR1 SGHVS, CDR2 FNYEAQ. CDR3 nucleotides: TGTGCCAGCAGGAAGACAAGGACTAGCGAGCAGTACTTC. This codes for CASRKTRTSEQYF.

The V gene is TRBV12-3 or TRBV12-4, the J gene TRBJ2-5; TRBD1 aligns across 9 bases. V was pared by 7 bases and J by 5 bases, with 5 bases of the junction left unmatched. The CDR3 loop spans 13 amino acids. CDR3 amino acids: CASTWDRVETQYF. Here the CDR3 DNA reads TGTGCCAGCACCTGGGACAGGGTCGAGACCCAGTACTTC.